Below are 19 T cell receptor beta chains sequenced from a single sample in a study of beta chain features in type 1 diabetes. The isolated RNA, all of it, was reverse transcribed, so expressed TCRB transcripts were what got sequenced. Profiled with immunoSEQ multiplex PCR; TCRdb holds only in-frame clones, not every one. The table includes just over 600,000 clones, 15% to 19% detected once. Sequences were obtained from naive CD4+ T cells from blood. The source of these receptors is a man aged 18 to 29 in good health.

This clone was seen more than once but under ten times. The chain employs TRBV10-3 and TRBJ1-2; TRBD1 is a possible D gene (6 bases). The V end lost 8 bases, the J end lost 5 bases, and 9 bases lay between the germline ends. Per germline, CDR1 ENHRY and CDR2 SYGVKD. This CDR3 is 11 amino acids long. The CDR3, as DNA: TGTGCCATCGGCCAGGGGTATGGCTACACCTTC. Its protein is CAIGQGYGYTF.

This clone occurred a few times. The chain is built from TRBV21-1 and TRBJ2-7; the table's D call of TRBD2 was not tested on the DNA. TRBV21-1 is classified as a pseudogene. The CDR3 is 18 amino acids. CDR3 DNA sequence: TGTGCCAGCAGCAACCCCACTAGCGGGAGAAGGGGAAATTGCGAGCAGTACTTC. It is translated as CASSNPTSGRRGNCEQYF.

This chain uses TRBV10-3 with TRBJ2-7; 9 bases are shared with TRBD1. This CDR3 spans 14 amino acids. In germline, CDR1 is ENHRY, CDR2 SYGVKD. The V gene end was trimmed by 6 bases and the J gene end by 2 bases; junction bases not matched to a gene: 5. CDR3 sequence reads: CAISGTGRTYEQYF. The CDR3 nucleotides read TGTGCCATCAGCGGGACAGGGAGAACCTACGAGCAGTACTTC.

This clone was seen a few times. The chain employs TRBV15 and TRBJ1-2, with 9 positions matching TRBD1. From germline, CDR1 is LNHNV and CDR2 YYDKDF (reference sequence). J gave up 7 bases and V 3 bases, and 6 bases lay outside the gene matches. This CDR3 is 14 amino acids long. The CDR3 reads CATSSRQGVIGYTF. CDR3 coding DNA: TGTGCCACCAGCAGTCGACAGGGGGTAATTGGCTACACCTTC. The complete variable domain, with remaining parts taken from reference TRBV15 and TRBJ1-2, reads DAMVIQNPRYQVTQFGKPVTLSCSQTLNHNVMYWYQQKSSQAPKLLFHYYDKDFNNEADTPDNFQSRRPNTSFCFLDIRSPGLGDTAMYLCATSSRQGVIGYTFGSGTRLTVV.

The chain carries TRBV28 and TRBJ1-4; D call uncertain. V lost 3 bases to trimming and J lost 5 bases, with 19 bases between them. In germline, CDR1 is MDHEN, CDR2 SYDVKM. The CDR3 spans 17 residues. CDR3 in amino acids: CASSLNMVSAVNEKLFF. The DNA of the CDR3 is TGTGCCAGCAGTTTGAATATGGTGTCTGCGGTAAATGAAAAACTGTTTTTT. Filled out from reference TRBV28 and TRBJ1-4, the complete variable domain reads DVKVTQSSRYLVKRTGEKVFLECVQDMDHENMFWYRQDPGLGLRLIYFSYDVKMKEKGDIPEGYSVSREKKERFSLILESASTNQTSMYLCASSLNMVSAVNEKLFFGSGTQLSVL.

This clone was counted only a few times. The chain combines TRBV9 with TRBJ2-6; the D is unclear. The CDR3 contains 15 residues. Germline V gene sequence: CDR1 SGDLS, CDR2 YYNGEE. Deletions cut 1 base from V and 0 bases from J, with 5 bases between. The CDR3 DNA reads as TGTGCCAGCAGCGTACAGAGCTCTGGGGCCAACGTCCTGACTTTC. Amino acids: CASSVQSSGANVLTF. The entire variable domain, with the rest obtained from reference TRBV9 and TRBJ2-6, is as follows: DSGVTQTPKHLITATGQRVTLRCSPRSGDLSVYWYQQSLDQGLQFLIQYYNGEERAKGNILERFSAQQFPDLHSELNLSSLELGDSALYFCASSVQSSGANVLTFGAGSRLTVL.

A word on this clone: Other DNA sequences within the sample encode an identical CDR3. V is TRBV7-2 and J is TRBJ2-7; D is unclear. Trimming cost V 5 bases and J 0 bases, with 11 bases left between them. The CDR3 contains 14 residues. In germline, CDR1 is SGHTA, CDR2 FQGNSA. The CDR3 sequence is CASSPRTVSYEQYF. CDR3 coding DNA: TGTGCCAGCAGCCCTCGGACCGTCTCCTACGAGCAGTACTTC.

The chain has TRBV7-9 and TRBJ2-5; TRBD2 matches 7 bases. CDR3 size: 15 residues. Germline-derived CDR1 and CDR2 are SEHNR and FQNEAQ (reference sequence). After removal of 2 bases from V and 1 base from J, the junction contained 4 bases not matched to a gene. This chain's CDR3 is CASSLRTGGQETQYF. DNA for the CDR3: TGTGCCAGCAGCTTACGAACGGGGGGCCAAGAGACCCAGTACTTC. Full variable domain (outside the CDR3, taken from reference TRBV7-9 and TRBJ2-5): DTGVSQNPRHKITKRGQNVTFRCDPISEHNRLYWYRQTLGQGPEFLTYFQNEAQLEKSRLLSDRFSAERPKGSFSTLEIQRTEQGDSAMYLCASSLRTGGQETQYFGPGTRLLVL.

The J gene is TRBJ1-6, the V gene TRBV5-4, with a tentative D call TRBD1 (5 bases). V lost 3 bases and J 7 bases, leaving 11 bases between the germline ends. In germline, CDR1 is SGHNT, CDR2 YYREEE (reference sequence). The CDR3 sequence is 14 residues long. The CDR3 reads CASSWAGTNSPLHF. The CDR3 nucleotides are TGTGCCAGCAGCTGGGCGGGGACCAATTCACCCCTCCACTTT.

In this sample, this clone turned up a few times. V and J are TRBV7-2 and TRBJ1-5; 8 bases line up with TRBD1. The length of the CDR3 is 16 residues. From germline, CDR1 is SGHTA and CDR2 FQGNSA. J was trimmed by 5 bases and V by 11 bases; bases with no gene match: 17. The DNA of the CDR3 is TGTGCCTCGGCGGCAGGGGGCGCGGGCAATCATCAGCCCCAGCATTTT. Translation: CASAAGGAGNHQPQHF.

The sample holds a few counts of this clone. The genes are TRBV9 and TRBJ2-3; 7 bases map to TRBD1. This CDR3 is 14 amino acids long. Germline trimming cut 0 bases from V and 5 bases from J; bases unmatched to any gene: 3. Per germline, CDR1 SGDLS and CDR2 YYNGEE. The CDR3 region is CASSVVSGGDTQYF. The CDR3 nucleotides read TGTGCCAGCAGCGTAGTCTCAGGGGGAGATACGCAGTATTTT.

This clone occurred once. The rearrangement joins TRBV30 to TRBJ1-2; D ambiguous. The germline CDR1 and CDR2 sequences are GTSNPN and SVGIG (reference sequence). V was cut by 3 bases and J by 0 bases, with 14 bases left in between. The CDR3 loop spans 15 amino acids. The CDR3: CAWRVLGRANYGYTF. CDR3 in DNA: TGTGCCTGGAGGGTGCTCGGGAGGGCTAACTATGGCTACACCTTC. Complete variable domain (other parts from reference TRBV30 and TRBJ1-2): SQTIHQWPATLVQPVGSPLSLECTVEGTSNPNLYWYRQAAGRGLQLLFYSVGIGQISSEVPQNLSASRPQDRQFILSSKKLLLSDSGFYLCAWRVLGRANYGYTFGSGTRLTVV.

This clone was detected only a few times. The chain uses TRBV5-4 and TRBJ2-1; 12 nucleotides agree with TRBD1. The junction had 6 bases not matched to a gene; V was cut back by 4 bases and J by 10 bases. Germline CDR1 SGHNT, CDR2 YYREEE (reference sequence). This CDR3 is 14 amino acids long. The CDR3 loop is CASSGGTGGPEQFF. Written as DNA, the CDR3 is TGTGCCAGCAGCGGCGGGACAGGGGGCCCAGAGCAGTTCTTC.

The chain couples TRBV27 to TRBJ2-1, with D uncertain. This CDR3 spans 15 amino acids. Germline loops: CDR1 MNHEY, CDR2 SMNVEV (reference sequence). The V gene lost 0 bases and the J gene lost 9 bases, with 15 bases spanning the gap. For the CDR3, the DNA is TGTGCCAGCAGTTTATCGATAAATTTATTTGGTGAGCAGTTCTTC. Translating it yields CASSLSINLFGEQFF.

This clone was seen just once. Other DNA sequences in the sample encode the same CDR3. CDR3 loop: CASSLVGTQNTEAFF. The CDR3 DNA reads TGTGCCAGCAGCTTAGTAGGGACACAGAACACTGAAGCTTTCTTT. The rearrangement joins TRBV7-2 to TRBJ1-1, with a weak D call TRBD1 (6 bases). Germline assignment: CDR1 SGHTA and CDR2 FQGNSA. Deletions cut 1 base from V and 1 base from J, with 10 bases between. The CDR3 is 15 amino acids.

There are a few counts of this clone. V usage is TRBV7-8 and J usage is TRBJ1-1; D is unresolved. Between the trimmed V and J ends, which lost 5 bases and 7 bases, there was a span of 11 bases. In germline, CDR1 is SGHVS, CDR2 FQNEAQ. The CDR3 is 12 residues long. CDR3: CASSGVGREAFF. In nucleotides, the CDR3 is TGTGCCAGCAGCGGGGTGGGTCGTGAAGCTTTCTTT. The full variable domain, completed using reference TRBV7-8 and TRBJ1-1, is GAGVSQSPRYKVAKRGQDVALRCDPISGHVSLFWYQQALGQGPEFLTYFQNEAQLDKSGLPSDRFFAERPEGSVSTLKIQRTQQEDSAVYLCASSGVGREAFFGQGTRLTVV.

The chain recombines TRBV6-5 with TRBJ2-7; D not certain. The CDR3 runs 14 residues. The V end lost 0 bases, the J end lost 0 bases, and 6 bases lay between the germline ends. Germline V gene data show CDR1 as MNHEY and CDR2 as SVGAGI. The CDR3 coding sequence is TGTGCCAGCAGTTACTCTACAGCCTCCTACGAGCAGTACTTC. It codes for CASSYSTASYEQYF.

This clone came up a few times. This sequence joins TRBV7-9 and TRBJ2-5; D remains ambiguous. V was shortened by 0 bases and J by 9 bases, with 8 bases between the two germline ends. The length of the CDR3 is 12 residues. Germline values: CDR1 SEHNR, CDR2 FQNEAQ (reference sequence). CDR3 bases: TGTGCCAGCAGCTTAGCGACCCGCCCCCAGTACTTC. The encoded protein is CASSLATRPQYF.

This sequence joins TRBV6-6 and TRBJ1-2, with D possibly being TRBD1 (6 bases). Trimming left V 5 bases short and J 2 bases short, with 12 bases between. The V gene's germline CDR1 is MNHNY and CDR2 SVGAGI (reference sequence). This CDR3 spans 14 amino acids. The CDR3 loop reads CASSTATGNYGYTF. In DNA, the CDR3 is TGTGCCAGCAGTACCGCCACAGGGAACTATGGCTACACCTTC.